These 13 T cell receptor beta chains originate from one sample sequenced in a study of T-cell memory formation after mild COVID-19. Using its own MiXCR run on the 5' RACE reads, TCRdb lists one record per CDR3 protein. Of 120,000 to 150,000 distinct CDR3 sequences listed, 15% to 20% are singletons. The sample taken for sequencing was PBMCs or a T cell subset sorted from them (not recorded which). Receptor source: an adult woman who had mild COVID-19 (a few samples of this study predate the infection). Cell type and time point are not known.

The chain couples TRBV25-1 to TRBJ2-5; 13 positions agree with TRBD2. The CDR3 sequence is 15 residues long. The ends lost 5 bases at V and 4 bases at J; junction bases unmatched: 4. The germline V gene has CDR1 MGHDK and CDR2 SYGVNS. The CDR3, as DNA: TGTGCCAGCAGTTTACTAGCGGGGGGGCGAGAGACCCAGTACTTC. This gives the protein CASSLLAGGRETQYF.

This sequence joins TRBV12-3 or TRBV12-4 and TRBJ2-1, with 10 bases matching TRBD2. The trim removed 4 bases at V and 7 bases at J, leaving 7 bases unmatched. The CDR3 spans 15 residues. The CDR3 sequence is CASSSAGGPLNEQFF. DNA for the CDR3: TGTGCCAGCAGTTCAGCGGGAGGGCCGTTAAATGAGCAGTTCTTC.

This clonotype was seen only a few times. CDR3 loop: CASSPSGTRIEQYF. CDR3 bases: TGTGCCAGCAGCCCGAGCGGGACTAGGATCGAGCAGTACTTC. The chain uses TRBV7-9 and TRBJ2-7, with 8 bases matching TRBD2. Germline CDR1 SEHNR, CDR2 FQNEAQ (reference sequence). This CDR3 comprises 14 residues. V was pared by 5 bases and J by 6 bases, with 9 bases of the junction left unmatched.

This clonotype appeared a few times. V and J are TRBV5-1 and TRBJ1-1; the match to TRBD1 covers 7 bases. CDR1 and CDR2 from the germline V gene are SGHRS and YFSETQ. This CDR3 is built from 15 residues. V was pared by 4 bases and J by 1 base, with 7 bases of the junction left unmatched. The CDR3 DNA sequence: TGCGCCAGCAGCCCGACAGGGCAACGGAACACTGAAGCTTTCTTT. It encodes CASSPTGQRNTEAFF.

This clonotype was seen a few times. V and J are TRBV3-1 and TRBJ2-5; 10 positions match TRBD2. The CDR3 loop spans 15 amino acids. Unmatched junction bases numbered 10, after V lost 3 bases and J lost 9 bases. Germline V gene data show CDR1 as LGHDT and CDR2 as YNNKEL (reference sequence). In DNA form, the CDR3 reads TGTGCCAGCAGCCAGGATTCGGGACTAGCGAGGCCCCAGTACTTC. Its translation is CASSQDSGLARPQYF.

This clonotype was found a few times. This chain joins TRBV12-3 or TRBV12-4 and TRBJ2-3; TRBD1 or TRBD2 may be the D gene (5 bases each). The CDR3 sequence is 16 residues long. V lost 6 bases and J 4 bases, leaving 20 bases between the germline ends. CDR3 amino acids: CASSLGDGVFADTQYF. CDR3 nucleotide sequence: TGTGCCAGCAGCCTAGGGGACGGAGTATTTGCAGATACGCAGTATTTT.

The V gene is TRBV19, the J gene TRBJ2-3, with D maybe TRBD2 (5 bases). Trimming pared 3 bases from V and 4 bases from J, leaving 14 bases between. CDR3 length: 15 amino acids. CDR1 and CDR2 from the germline V gene are LNHDA and SQIVND (reference sequence). The CDR3 sequence: CASSIRASLADTQYF. CDR3 DNA sequence: TGTGCCAGTAGTATTAGGGCTAGCCTAGCAGATACGCAGTATTTT.

This clonotype was counted at least ten times. The gene calls are TRBV7-2 and TRBJ2-7; perhaps TRBD2 as D (6 bases). Trimming stripped 0 bases from V and 1 base from J, with 13 bases between. Germline V lookup: CDR1 SGHTA, CDR2 FQGNSA. The CDR3 sequence is 16 residues long. The chain's CDR3 is CASSLAPWRGSYEQYF. The CDR3 DNA is TGTGCCAGCAGCTTAGCGCCTTGGAGGGGATCCTACGAGCAGTACTTC.

This clonotype has just a few counts. The V and J genes are TRBV5-1 and TRBJ1-2; D may be TRBD1 (6 bases). The CDR3 covers 13 residues. The germline V and J ends were trimmed by 4 bases and 3 bases, with 10 bases remaining between them. CDR1 is SGHRS and CDR2 is YFSETQ in the germline V gene. The CDR3 here is CASSRGADYGYTF. The CDR3 nucleotides read TGCGCCAGCAGCCGGGGGGCGGACTATGGCTACACCTTC.

This chain links TRBV5-1 with TRBJ2-7, with no clear D. This CDR3 comprises 13 residues. Trimming cost V 1 base and J 1 base, with 6 bases left between them. Germline V gives CDR1 SGHRS, CDR2 YFSETQ. The CDR3 region has the DNA TGCGCCAGCAGCTTGTACCCATCCTACGAGCAGTACTTC. Translated: CASSLYPSYEQYF.

This clonotype was counted a few times. The CDR3 sequence is CSARGDRGSNQPQHF. CDR3 DNA: TGCAGTGCTAGAGGTGACAGGGGCAGCAATCAGCCCCAGCATTTT. This chain links TRBV20-1 with TRBJ1-5; 8 positions agree with TRBD1. The germline CDR1 and CDR2 sequences are DFQATT and SNEGSKA (reference sequence). CDR3 length equals 15 residues. J was trimmed by 1 base and V by 1 base; bases with no gene match: 3.

This clonotype has just a few counts. This chain links TRBV24-1 with TRBJ2-3, with D perhaps assigned TRBD1 or TRBD2 (6 bases each). The CDR3 consists of 16 residues. Germline loops: CDR1 KGHDR, CDR2 SFDVKD. Between the trimmed V and J ends, which lost 4 bases and 0 bases, there was a span of 13 bases. Here the CDR3 DNA reads TGTGCCACCAGTGACCCCGGGGGCAGCAGCACAGATACGCAGTATTTT. As protein: CATSDPGGSSTDTQYF.

The gene calls are TRBV12-3 or TRBV12-4 and TRBJ1-6; no definite D call. Trimming left V 6 bases short and J 7 bases short, with 16 bases between. The CDR3 extends over 15 amino acids. The CDR3 nucleotides read TGTGCCAGCAGCCGCAAGGACCGGTTCAATTCACCCCTCCACTTT. It is translated as CASSRKDRFNSPLHF.